Reported below is one T cell receptor (beta chain). The length of the CDR3 is 19 residues. Germline CDR1 reads LGHDT; CDR2 reads YNNKEL (reference sequence). A J-beta primer mix and a sample-barcoded 5' primer were used in a second PCR of about 7 to 12 cycles. TCRdb called the 5' RACE reads again in MiXCR, with one record for every CDR3 protein. The top ten clones hold roughly 24% of a sample with around 600,000 distinct CDR3 sequences, about 45% of them seen once. These data originate in a study of blood T cells in healthy people across ages. This receptor was obtained from a man at least 80 years old in good health. The rearrangement joins TRBV3-1 to TRBJ2-4; 10 bases fit TRBD2. The J call is in doubt because the DNA end fits TRBJ2-7 better. What was sequenced was blood. The CDR3 is CASSQDRFLAGAQPYEQYF. The CDR3 region has the DNA TGTGCCAGCAGCCAGGATCGGTTTCTAGCGGGAGCGCAGCCCTACGAGCAGTACTTC.